The clone carrying this T cell receptor (beta chain) was counted many times. Its target is unknown. The data are from a study of read filtering for tumor transcriptome and immune sequencing. Study overall: RNA-seq yielded only roughly 85 to 1,400 TCR reads, IR-seq about 4 to 10.27 million. Study-wide results and caveats: This fraction held mixed bone marrow immune cells after CD138-negative sorting. In IR-seq, single-read clonotypes were around four fifths of clonotypes but 3% to 3.5% of reads.

CDR1 is SGHAT, CDR2 FQDESV, per germline (reference sequence). V lost 5 bases and J lost 1, with 12 bases in between. CDR3 length equals 14 residues. This library used 300 to 500 ng RNA and molecular barcoded adaptors spanning alpha/delta and beta/gamma chains. A single record per CDR3 protein comes from TCRdb applying MiXCR to the reads. The data show some 62,000 distinct CDR3 sequences, approximately 15% seen once. Bone marrow was sampled from every patient at the time of active disease. The sequenced material came from a population of CD138-negative cells sorted from bone marrow. This receptor was obtained from a donor at least 40 years old with multiple myeloma. The rearrangement uses TRBV11-1 and TRBJ2-7; D is unclear. The CDR3 region is CASSPGYGSYEQYF. In DNA, the CDR3 is TGTGCCAGCAGCCCCGGGTACGGATCCTACGAGCAGTACTTC.